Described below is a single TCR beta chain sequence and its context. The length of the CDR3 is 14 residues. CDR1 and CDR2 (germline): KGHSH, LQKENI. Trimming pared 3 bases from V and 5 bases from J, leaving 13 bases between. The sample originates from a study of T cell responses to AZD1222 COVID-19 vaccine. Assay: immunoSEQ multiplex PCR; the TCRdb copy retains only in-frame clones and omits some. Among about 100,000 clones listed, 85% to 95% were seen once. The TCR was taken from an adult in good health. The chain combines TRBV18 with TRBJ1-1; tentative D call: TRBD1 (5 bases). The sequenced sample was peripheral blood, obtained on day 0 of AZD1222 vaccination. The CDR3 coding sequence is TGTGCCAGCTCACCGAATCAAGGGGAGACTGAAGCTTTCTTT. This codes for CASSPNQGETEAFF.